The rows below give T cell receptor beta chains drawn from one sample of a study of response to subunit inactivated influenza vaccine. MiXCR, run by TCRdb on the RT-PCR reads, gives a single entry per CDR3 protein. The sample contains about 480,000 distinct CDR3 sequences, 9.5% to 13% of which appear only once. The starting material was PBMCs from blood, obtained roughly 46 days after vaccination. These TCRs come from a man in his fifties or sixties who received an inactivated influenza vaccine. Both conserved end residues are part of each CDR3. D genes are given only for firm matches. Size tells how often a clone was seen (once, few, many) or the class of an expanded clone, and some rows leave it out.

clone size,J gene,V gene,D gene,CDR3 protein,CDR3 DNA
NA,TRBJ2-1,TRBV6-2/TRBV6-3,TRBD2,CASSYYASGTSNEQFF,TGTGCCAGCAGTTACTATGCTAGCGGCACCTCCAATGAGCAGTTCTTC
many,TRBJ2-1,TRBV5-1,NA,CASSLSTGLSSYNEQFF,TGCGCCAGCAGCTTGTCAACGGGATTGAGCTCCTACAATGAGCAGTTCTTC
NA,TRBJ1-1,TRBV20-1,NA,CSARDYGRNTEAFF,TGCAGTGCTAGAGATTATGGACGAAACACTGAAGCTTTCTTT
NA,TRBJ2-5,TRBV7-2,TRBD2,CASSLWRGGETQYF,TGTGCCAGCAGCCTCTGGCGGGGGGGGGAGACCCAGTACTTC
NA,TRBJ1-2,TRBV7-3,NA,CASSPSGADALRGYGYTF,TGTGCCAGCAGCCCGTCGGGGGCGGACGCTCTCCGGGGGTATGGTTACACCTTC
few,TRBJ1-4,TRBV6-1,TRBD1,CASSRKPGTGVEKLFF,TGTGCCAGCAGCCGCAAACCCGGGACAGGGGTCGAAAAACTGTTTTTT
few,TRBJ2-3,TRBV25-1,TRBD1,CASSDRHRGHKTDTQYF,TGTGCCAGCAGTGACCGGCACAGGGGGCACAAGACAGATACGCAGTATTTT
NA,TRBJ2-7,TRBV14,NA,CASSQTRGMSYEQYF,TGTGCCAGCAGCCAGACCAGGGGAATGTCCTACGAGCAGTACTTC
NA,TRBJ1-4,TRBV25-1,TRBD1,CASSDGDRGLSNEKLFF,TGTGCCAGCAGTGATGGGGACAGGGGCTTATCTAATGAAAAACTGTTTTTT
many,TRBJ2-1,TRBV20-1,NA,CSARSPGGLGYNEQFF,TGCAGTGCTAGATCCCCCGGCGGGCTCGGGTACAATGAGCAGTTCTTC
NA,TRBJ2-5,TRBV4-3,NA,CASSQGEEETQYF,TGCGCCAGCAGCCAAGGAGAGGAGGAGACCCAGTACTTC
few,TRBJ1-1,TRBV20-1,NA,CSAAGAGDSTEAFF,TGCAGTGCTGCCGGGGCAGGGGACTCTACTGAAGCTTTCTTT
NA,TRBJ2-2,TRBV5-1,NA,CASSLGRLGTGELFF,TGCGCCAGCAGCTTGGGACGGTTAGGCACCGGGGAGCTGTTTTTT
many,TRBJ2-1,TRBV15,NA,CATSVTGISGSDNEQFF,TGTGCCACCAGCGTGACCGGGATCAGCGGGTCGGACAATGAGCAGTTCTTC
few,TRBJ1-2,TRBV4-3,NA,CASSQGRAINYGYTF,TGCGCCAGCAGCCAGGGTAGGGCAATAAACTATGGCTACACCTTC
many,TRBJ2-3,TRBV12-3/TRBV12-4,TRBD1,CASSSPGQGVDTQYF,TGTGCCAGCAGTTCCCCGGGACAGGGGGTGGATACGCAGTATTTT
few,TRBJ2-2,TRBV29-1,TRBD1,CSVELRGQGNTGELFF,TGCAGCGTTGAACTGAGGGGACAGGGGAACACCGGGGAGCTGTTTTTT
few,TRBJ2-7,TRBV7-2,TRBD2,CASSLASGALGEQYF,TGTGCCAGCAGCTTAGCTAGCGGGGCCCTGGGCGAGCAGTACTTC
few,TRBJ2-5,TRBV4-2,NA,CASSQGNQFQETQYF,TGTGCCAGCAGCCAGGGGAATCAGTTTCAAGAGACCCAGTACTTC
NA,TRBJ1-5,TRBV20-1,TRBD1,CSARMTGMSNQPQHF,TGCAGTGCTAGGATGACAGGGATGAGCAATCAGCCCCAGCATTTT
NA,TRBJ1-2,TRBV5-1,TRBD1,CASSSWTGGRLLNYGYTF,TGCGCCAGCAGCTCATGGACAGGGGGTCGCCTCCTTAACTATGGCTACACCTTC
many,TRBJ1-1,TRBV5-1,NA,CASSQGESSNTEAFF,TGCGCCAGCAGCCAAGGGGAGAGCTCGAACACTGAAGCTTTCTTT
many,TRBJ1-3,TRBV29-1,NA,CSVVVFGNTIYF,TGCAGCGTTGTGGTTTTCGGAAACACCATATATTTT
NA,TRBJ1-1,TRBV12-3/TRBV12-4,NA,CASSQRQVQVDTEAFF,TGTGCCAGCAGTCAAAGACAGGTCCAGGTGGACACTGAAGCTTTCTTT
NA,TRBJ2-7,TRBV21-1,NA,CASSKTSGPIKGRRYEQYF,TGTGCCAGCAGCAAAACCAGTGGACCGATCAAGGGGCGGAGATACGAGCAGTACTTC
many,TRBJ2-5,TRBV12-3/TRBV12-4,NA,CASENLDSIQYF,TGTGCCAGCGAGAACCTTGACAGTATCCAGTACTTC
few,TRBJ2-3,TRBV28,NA,CASSFIGGHSTDTQYF,TGTGCCAGCAGTTTCATTGGCGGGCATAGCACAGATACGCAGTATTTT
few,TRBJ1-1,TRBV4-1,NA,CASSQSINTEAFF,TGCGCCAGCAGCCAGTCGATCAACACTGAAGCTTTCTTT
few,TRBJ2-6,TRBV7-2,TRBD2,CASSSRTSAGANVLTF,TGTGCCAGCAGCTCCCGGACTAGCGCCGGGGCCAACGTCCTGACTTTC
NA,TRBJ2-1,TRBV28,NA,CASIPSPGPRYYNEQFF,TGTGCCAGCATTCCCAGCCCGGGTCCAAGATACTACAATGAGCAGTTCTTC
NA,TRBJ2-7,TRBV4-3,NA,CASSQGIGGSYEQYF,TGCGCCAGCAGCCAGGGGATTGGGGGCTCCTACGAGCAGTACTTC
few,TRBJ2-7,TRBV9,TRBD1,CASSIGQGSYEQYF,TGTGCCAGCAGCATCGGACAGGGAAGCTACGAGCAGTACTTC
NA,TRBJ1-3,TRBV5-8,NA,CASREGRTSGNTIYF,TGTGCCAGCAGGGAGGGACGGACCTCTGGAAACACCATATATTTT
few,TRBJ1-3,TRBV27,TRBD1,CASRSIVSGGENTIYF,TGTGCCAGCAGAAGTATAGTGTCAGGGGGCGAAAACACCATATATTTT
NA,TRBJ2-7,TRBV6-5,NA,CASSYSYWAGSYEQYF,TGTGCCAGCAGTTACTCTTATTGGGCAGGAAGCTACGAGCAGTACTTC
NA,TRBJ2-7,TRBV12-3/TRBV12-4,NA,CASTSGERRYEQYF,TGTGCCAGCACTTCGGGGGAGAGGCGGTACGAGCAGTACTTC
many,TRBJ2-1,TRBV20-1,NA,CSAPSGGEQFF,TGCAGTGCCCCCAGTGGCGGTGAGCAGTTCTTC
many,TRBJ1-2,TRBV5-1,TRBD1,CASSLERTGGHGYTF,TGCGCCAGCAGCTTGGAAAGGACAGGGGGCCATGGCTACACCTTC
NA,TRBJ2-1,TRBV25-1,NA,CASSKIYEQFF,TGTGCCAGCAGTAAGATCTATGAGCAGTTCTTC
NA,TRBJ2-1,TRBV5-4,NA,CASSRWAGPNEQFF,TGTGCCAGCAGCCGATGGGCAGGACCCAATGAGCAGTTCTTC
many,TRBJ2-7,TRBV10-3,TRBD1,CAINDGQGDRAYEQYF,TGTGCCATCAATGATGGACAGGGTGACCGTGCCTACGAGCAGTACTTC
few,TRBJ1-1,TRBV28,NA,CASRKDRLLNTEAFF,TGTGCCAGCAGAAAAGACAGGCTATTGAACACTGAAGCTTTCTTT